The 30 T cell receptor beta chains given below trace back to one sample, sequenced in a study of cytomegalovirus exposure and HLA in healthy donors. The PCR ran on 60 Vbeta and 13 Jbeta primers. The data were produced by immunoSEQ multiplex PCR, yet TCRdb's version contains in-frame clones alone and is incomplete. The profile covers 140,000 or so clones, with over 60% appearing a single time and over 2% taken by the ten largest. The specimen was PBMCs. The origin of the receptors is a man between 40 and 49 years old in good health and CMV-seronegative.

The chain couples TRBV5-1 to TRBJ1-2; D gene ambiguous. Germline V gene data show CDR1 as SGHRS and CDR2 as YFSETQ. V lost 5 bases to trimming and J lost 6 bases, with 14 bases between them. The CDR3 has 13 residues. The DNA for the CDR3 is TGCGCCAGCAGGGTAGGCGGTGATAATGGCTACACCTTC. Translating gives CASRVGGDNGYTF.

In regard to this clone: Sequence at one end of the junction differs from germline and may be a read error. This sequence joins TRBV6-5 and TRBJ2-7; TRBD2 is a possible D gene (5 bases). The germline gives CDR1 MNHEY, CDR2 SVGAGI. The CDR3 spans 12 residues. The CDR3 is CASSYNLAYLSF. CDR3 sequence (DNA): TGTGCCAGCAGTTATAATCTAGCTTATCTTTCGTTC.

The chain recombines TRBV6-5 with TRBJ2-7; TRBD2 might be the D (6 bases). The CDR3 covers 14 residues. V lost 5 bases and J 6 bases, leaving 17 bases between the germline ends. Germline V gene sequence: CDR1 MNHEY, CDR2 SVGAGI. CDR3 residues: CASSPSRGLGEQYF. The CDR3 nucleotides read TGTGCCAGCAGTCCCTCGCGGGGACTGGGCGAGCAGTACTTC.

This clone was picked up a small number of times. The chain joins TRBV5-1 to TRBJ2-7, with 10 positions matching TRBD2. V trimming: 4 bases; J trimming: 0 bases; junction bases outside the gene matches: 4. This CDR3 has 15 residues. CDR1 and CDR2 (germline): SGHRS, YFSETQ. Here the CDR3 reads CASSVSGGSSYEQYF. The DNA of the CDR3 is TGCGCCAGCAGCGTTAGCGGGGGGAGCTCCTACGAGCAGTACTTC.

V and J are TRBV5-6 and TRBJ1-2, with D perhaps matching TRBD1 (5 bases). The CDR3 runs 13 residues. In germline, CDR1 is SGHDT, CDR2 YYEEEE. V lost 0 bases and J 9 bases, leaving 12 bases between the germline ends. The CDR3 bases are TGTGCCAGCAGCTTGGGCGGGGCCCCCCGCTACACCTTC. As protein: CASSLGGAPRYTF.

The V call is TRBV7-3, the J call TRBJ2-2; TRBD2 agrees at 8 bases. V lost 4 bases and J lost 1; bases outside the gene matches: 5. The CDR3 contains 16 residues. Germline V gene sequence: CDR1 SGHTA, CDR2 FQGTGA. In DNA, the CDR3 is TGTGCCAGCAGCTCGAAACTAGCGGTGAACACCGGGGAGCTGTTTTTT. Protein: CASSSKLAVNTGELFF.

The chain joins TRBV29-1 to TRBJ1-2; 7 bases agree with TRBD1. Germline V gene sequence: CDR1 SQVTM, CDR2 ANQGSEA. The CDR3 runs 13 residues. Unmatched junction bases numbered 5, after V lost 1 base and J lost 6 bases. The CDR3 nucleotides read TGCAGCGTTGAAGCTCAGGGGGAGGATGGCTACACCTTC. This gives the protein CSVEAQGEDGYTF.

The chain employs TRBV5-1 and TRBJ1-1; possibly TRBD1 for D (5 bases). The CDR3 runs to 13 residues. Germline V gives CDR1 SGHRS, CDR2 YFSETQ. The ends were cut back, 4 bases at V and 5 bases at J, with 12 bases in the middle. For the CDR3, the DNA is TGCGCCAGCAGCGGAGGGGTAAGAACTGAAGCTTTCTTT. It is translated as CASSGGVRTEAFF. Supplemented by reference TRBV5-1 and TRBJ1-1, the full variable domain reads KAGVTQTPRYLIKTRGQQVTLSCSPISGHRSVSWYQQTPGQGLQFLFEYFSETQRNKGNFPGRFSGRQFSNSRSEMNVSTLELGDSALYLCASSGGVRTEAFFGQGTRLTVV.

V gene TRBV9 combines with J gene TRBJ1-3; 12 bases align to TRBD1. This CDR3 has 16 residues. Germline CDR1 and CDR2: SGDLS and YYNGEE. V trimming: 2 bases; J trimming: 3 bases; junction bases outside the gene matches: 3. CDR3 loop: CASSVGTGGGGNTIYF. The CDR3 nucleotides are TGTGCCAGCAGCGTGGGGACAGGGGGCGGTGGAAACACCATATATTTT.

The chain uses TRBV5-4 and TRBJ1-3, with 7 nucleotides matching TRBD1. The CDR3 extends over 15 amino acids. J was trimmed by 3 bases and V by 2 bases; bases with no gene match: 5. From germline, CDR1 is SGHNT and CDR2 YYREEE (reference sequence). The CDR3 region is CASSLEGAGGNTIYF. The CDR3 DNA reads as TGTGCCAGCAGCTTAGAGGGGGCAGGTGGAAACACCATATATTTT.

V and J are TRBV6-5 and TRBJ2-1; D is possibly TRBD2 (6 bases). CDR3 length: 15 residues. The germline V and J ends were trimmed by 0 bases and 9 bases, with 15 bases remaining between them. Germline V gene lookup returns CDR1 MNHEY and CDR2 SVGAGI. The CDR3 reads CASSYSPGLLSEQFF. CDR3 DNA: TGTGCCAGCAGTTACTCCCCCGGACTACTGAGTGAGCAGTTCTTC.

V and J are TRBV5-8 and TRBJ1-1; 9 bases are shared with TRBD1. In germline, CDR1 is SGHTS, CDR2 YDEGEE. The V gene end was trimmed by 2 bases and the J gene end by 7 bases; junction bases not matched to a gene: 9. The length of the CDR3 is 15 residues. The CDR3 is CASSFVQGAFGEAFF. CDR3 coding DNA: TGTGCCAGCAGCTTTGTACAGGGGGCGTTCGGTGAAGCTTTCTTT.

This clone was detected a few times. The CDR3 loop is CASSPGYEQYF. DNA for the CDR3: TGCGCCAGCAGCCCGGGCTACGAGCAGTACTTC. The chain combines TRBV5-1 with TRBJ2-7; D not resolved. CDR1 is SGHRS, CDR2 YFSETQ, per germline. Trimming removed 4 bases from V and 3 bases from J, with 5 bases in between. CDR3 length: 11 residues.

This clone was counted a single time. J is TRBJ2-3 and V is TRBV28; 14 bases map to TRBD2. V gave up 5 bases and J gave up 3 bases; unmatched junction bases: 10. This CDR3 has 18 amino acids. The germline V gene has CDR1 MDHEN and CDR2 SYDVKM. The CDR3 bases are TGTGCCAGCAGTCCGACTAGCGGGAGGGTAGGGGGGACAGATACGCAGTATTTT. This sequence encodes CASSPTSGRVGGTDTQYF.

This clone was found a few times. As DNA, the CDR3 is TGTGCCAGCAGCGCCATGCGAGTCGGCACCGGGGAGCTGTTTTTT. Its translation: CASSAMRVGTGELFF. The V call is TRBV5-4, the J call TRBJ2-2; D is unclear. Deletions cut 4 bases from V and 4 bases from J, with 14 bases between. The CDR3 totals 15 residues. CDR1 is SGHNT and CDR2 is YYREEE in the germline V gene (reference sequence).

This clone turned up a few times. The chain joins TRBV28 to TRBJ1-1, with 8 bases matching TRBD1. In germline, CDR1 is MDHEN, CDR2 SYDVKM. This CDR3 spans 14 amino acids. Losses at the gene ends were 3 bases for V and 2 bases for J; bases not matched to a gene: 2. The CDR3 DNA follows: TGTGCCAGCAGTTTGGGACAGGTTAACACTGAAGCTTTCTTT. It is translated as CASSLGQVNTEAFF.

The chain employs TRBV20-1 and TRBJ2-2; D uncertain. The CDR3 has 11 residues. Per the germline V gene, CDR1 is DFQATT and CDR2 is SNEGSKA (reference sequence). Trimming stripped 7 bases from V and 5 bases from J, with 8 bases between. CDR3 DNA sequence: TGCAGTGTTCCCGGGACCGGGGAGCTGTTTTTT. It yields the protein CSVPGTGELFF.

This chain joins TRBV2 and TRBJ2-3; 12 bases fit TRBD2. Germline V gives CDR1 SNHLY, CDR2 FYNNEI. The CDR3 is 15 residues long. After removal of 6 bases from V and 2 bases from J, the junction contained 3 bases not matched to a gene. CDR3 in amino acids: CASRWTSGDTDTQYF. The DNA for the CDR3 is TGTGCCAGCAGATGGACTAGCGGGGACACAGATACGCAGTATTTT.

The chain employs TRBV7-9 and TRBJ2-5, with D possibly matching TRBD1 (5 bases). V lost 3 bases and J lost 6, with 8 bases in between. Germline CDR1 SEHNR, CDR2 FQNEAQ (reference sequence). The CDR3 sequence is 12 residues long. The CDR3 DNA is TGTGCCAGCAGCTTGACAGCACAGACCCAGTACTTC. Its protein is CASSLTAQTQYF.

V is TRBV4-3 and J is TRBJ1-2; 7 bases are shared with TRBD1. The CDR3 totals 15 residues. V shed 1 base and J 4 bases; nucleotides not matched to a gene: 6. Germline assignment: CDR1 LGHNA and CDR2 YSLEER. The CDR3 region has the DNA TGCGCCAGCAGCCAAGGCCCCGGGACAGCCTATGGCTACACCTTC. It specifies CASSQGPGTAYGYTF.

The chain employs TRBV9 and TRBJ2-3; perhaps TRBD2 as D (5 bases). Trimming removed 3 bases from V and 0 bases from J, with 11 bases in between. This CDR3 region has 15 residues. Germline loops: CDR1 SGDLS, CDR2 YYNGEE. CDR3 sequence: CASSAFGGSTDTQYF. The CDR3 DNA sequence: TGTGCCAGCAGCGCCTTTGGCGGGAGCACAGATACGCAGTATTTT.

This clone was recorded only once. The chain carries TRBV4-1 and TRBJ2-7; TRBD1 agrees at 7 bases. CDR3 length: 15 amino acids. The germline gives CDR1 MGHRA, CDR2 YSYEKL. With 4 bases clipped from V and 2 bases from J, the junction kept 8 bases outside the gene matches. CDR3 region: CASSPAGTATYEQYF. The CDR3 nucleotides are TGCGCCAGCAGCCCAGCCGGGACAGCGACCTACGAGCAGTACTTC.

The V call is TRBV9, the J call TRBJ2-1; TRBD2 agrees at 7 bases. The CDR3 loop spans 16 amino acids. Trimming removed 1 base from V and 8 bases from J; junction bases left unmatched: 12. CDR1 SGDLS and CDR2 YYNGEE come from the germline V gene. CDR3 residues: CASSVFGGEPEDEQFF. The CDR3 DNA reads TGTGCCAGCAGCGTATTTGGGGGGGAACCCGAGGATGAGCAGTTCTTC.

V and J are TRBV28 and TRBJ2-2; TRBD2 matches 8 bases. CDR1 MDHEN and CDR2 SYDVKM come from the germline V gene. Losses at the gene ends were 5 bases for V and 2 bases for J; bases not matched to a gene: 1. This CDR3 comprises 14 residues. The CDR3 bases are TGTGCCAGCAGTACTAGCGGAAACACCGGGGAGCTGTTTTTT. Translating it yields CASSTSGNTGELFF.

This chain links TRBV6-6 with TRBJ2-2; D might be TRBD1 (5 bases). The CDR3 has 15 amino acids. Trimming stripped 2 bases from V and 4 bases from J, with 11 bases between. The germline V gene encodes CDR1 MNHNY and CDR2 SVGAGI (reference sequence). CDR3 sequence reads: CASSYAHRTTGELFF. The CDR3 nucleotides are TGTGCCAGCAGTTACGCCCACAGGACCACCGGGGAGCTGTTTTTT.

This clone showed up just a few times. The chain combines TRBV14 with TRBJ2-4; 11 positions match TRBD2. The CDR3 runs 14 residues. The trim removed 5 bases at V and 7 bases at J, leaving 4 bases unmatched. From germline, CDR1 is SGHDN and CDR2 FVKESK. Here the CDR3 DNA reads TGTGCCAGCAGCATAGCGGGAGGGAGTAACATTCAGTACTTC. This encodes CASSIAGGSNIQYF.

This sequence joins TRBV7-9 and TRBJ2-1, with 7 nucleotides matching TRBD2. The CDR3 runs to 18 residues. Unmatched junction bases numbered 18, after V lost 5 bases and J lost 5 bases. The germline V gene encodes CDR1 SEHNR and CDR2 FQNEAQ (reference sequence). The CDR3 protein is CASSPGVVREGLDNEQFF. CDR3 nucleotides: TGTGCCAGCAGCCCCGGGGTGGTGAGGGAGGGCCTCGACAATGAGCAGTTCTTC.

The rearrangement uses TRBV19 and TRBJ1-5, with 8 bases matching TRBD1. Per the germline V gene, CDR1 is LNHDA and CDR2 is SQIVND (reference sequence). The junction had 13 bases not matched to a gene; V was cut back by 7 bases and J by 2 bases. The CDR3 sequence is 17 residues long. The CDR3 protein is CASNEPQGALGNQPQHF. The CDR3 DNA is TGTGCCAGTAATGAACCCCAGGGGGCGCTGGGCAATCAGCCCCAGCATTTT.

The rearrangement joins TRBV27 to TRBJ1-3; D gene ambiguous. In germline, CDR1 is MNHEY, CDR2 SMNVEV (reference sequence). CDR3 size: 17 residues. V lost 0 bases to trimming and J lost 0 bases, with 12 bases between them. This chain's CDR3 is CASSLSAPGTSGNTIYF. As DNA, the CDR3 is TGTGCCAGCAGTTTATCGGCTCCGGGAACCTCTGGAAACACCATATATTTT.

This clone was found once. The rearrangement joins TRBV5-7 to TRBJ2-7, with 12 bases that match TRBD2. TRBV5-7 is designated an ORF whose function remains uncertain. The V and J ends lost 4 bases and 5 bases, in that order; junction bases with no gene match: 7. The CDR3 sequence is 15 residues long. In DNA form, the CDR3 reads TGTGCCAGCAGCAGCCGACTAGCGGGAGTCCACGAGCAGTACTTC. It yields the protein CASSSRLAGVHEQYF.